Listed here is a single T cell receptor (beta chain). The antigen remains undetermined. With 6 bases removed from V and 5 bases from J, the gap between germline ends came to 7 bases. The CDR3 consists of 11 residues. Germline-derived CDR1 and CDR2 are MNHEY and SVGAGI. This specimen comes from a study of post-analysis software for immune sequencing data. TCR beta cDNA libraries included unique molecular identifiers. Each CDR3 protein gets one entry after TCRdb re-called the PCR reads with MiXCR. In the table there are about 200,000 distinct CDR3 sequences, approximately 29% of which are singletons. Findings of the study overall: Among 4 or 5 TRBV segments more frequent in patients than controls were TRBV5-6, TRBV5-1 and TRBV20-1.

The specimen sequenced was blood. The V gene is TRBV6-5, the J gene TRBJ1-1, with D uncertain. This clonotype was sampled from a girl under 18 with multiple sclerosis. The CDR3 sequence is CASSHRTEAFF. As DNA, the CDR3 is TGTGCCAGCAGCCACCGGACTGAAGCTTTCTTT.